This section outlines one T cell receptor (beta chain) sequence together with its context. Using unique molecular identifiers, the investigators prepared the TCRbeta library. One entry per CDR3 protein results from TCRdb running MiXCR on the PCR reads. The sample holds around 960,000 distinct CDR3 sequences, about 29% seen once. The data were obtained in a study of T-cell reconstitution after alpha-beta-depleted transplantation in children. This CDR3 has 15 residues. The rearrangement links TRBV21-1 to TRBJ2-7; TRBD1, the table's D call, was not compared with the DNA. TRBV21-1 is a pseudogene. This sequence was found in a boy under two years old who had a stem cell transplant for SCID, so the T cells may come from the graft donor. The sequenced sample was PBMCs, mostly from graft donor cells, obtained 360 days after TCRalphabeta/CD19-depleted stem cell transplant. The DNA of the CDR3 is TGTGCCAGCAGCAAATTCCCCGGGACAGTCTCCGAGCAGTACTTC. The encoded protein is CASSKFPGTVSEQYF.